This T cell receptor (beta chain) was found in a study of identical twins. V was pared by 8 bases and J by 9 bases, with 23 bases between. The CDR3 totals 16 residues. Germline assignment: CDR1 KGHSH and CDR2 LQKENI. Template switching added a universal primer site, and cDNA bore unique molecular identifiers. MiXCR, applied by TCRdb to the 5' RACE reads, yields one record per CDR3 protein. Of some 440,000 distinct CDR3 sequences listed, 20% to 25% were seen once; the top ten hold 2.9%. These data also featured in a second study, about T cells expressing NK-cell markers. That source reports: These clonotypes additionally ranked first within the CD3+CD56-NKG2C+ fraction of a handful of donors. Whether expanded NKG2C+ T cell clones were HCMV-specific remained unclear.

The sequence was collected from a woman in her late teens or twenties in good health. J is TRBJ1-6 and V is TRBV18; tentative D call: TRBD1 (5 bases). Sequencing was performed on CD4+ T cells sorted from blood. For the CDR3, the DNA is TGTGCCAGCCGACGGGGTTCAGGACAAGATCGTTCACCCCTCCACTTT. This gives the protein CASRRGSGQDRSPLHF.